These T cell receptor beta chains were read from a single sample in a study of blood T cell repertoires in COVID-19. The protocol was immunoSEQ multiplex PCR, while the TCRdb copy is restricted to in-frame clones and leaves out a portion. Here the sample spans some 180,000 clones, 80% being singletons. Sequencing used peripheral blood. These receptors were taken from a man aged 60 to 75 with acute or convalescent COVID-19. The CDR3 runs from the conserved cysteine through the conserved F or W. A D gene is named only where the DNA matches it firmly. The size of a clone is reported for some rows only, either as once, few or many, or as a class for expanded clones.

j_call clone_size cdr3_length d_call v_call cdr3_nt cdr3_aa
TRBJ2-7 - 13 TRBD2 TRBV7-3 TGTGCCAGCAGCCCCGGACTAGCAAACGAGCAGTACTTC CASSPGLANEQYF
TRBJ1-3 once 15 TRBD1 TRBV18 TGTGCCAGCTCACCGGGGACAGACTCTGGAAACACCATATATTTT CASSPGTDSGNTIYF
TRBJ2-5 few 14 TRBD1 TRBV6-5 TGTGCCAGCTCCACCGGGACAGGGATGGAGACCCAGTACTTC CASSTGTGMETQYF
TRBJ2-7 - 10 - TRBV20-1 TGCAGTGCCAAGGACAACGAGCAGTACTTC CSAKDNEQYF
TRBJ2-7 - 17 - TRBV11-2 TGTGCCAGCAGCTTAGATCTCCTGGCGGGCCCGTCCTACGAGCAGTACTTC CASSLDLLAGPSYEQYF
TRBJ1-6 - 13 - TRBV2 TGTGCCAGCACCCGAGGAGAGGGATCACCCCTCCACTTT CASTRGEGSPLHF
TRBJ1-1 many 13 - TRBV12-3/TRBV12-4 TGTGCCAGCAGTTTCGCGCTTGGACAGCAAGCTTTCTTT CASSFALGQQAFF
TRBJ2-1 - 15 - TRBV6-1 TGTGCCAGCAGAGAAGACAGGAACTTCTACAATGAGCAGTTCTTC CASREDRNFYNEQFF
TRBJ2-1 - 17 TRBD2 TRBV4-2 TGTGCCAGCAGCCAAGCCCCAGGACTAGCGGGGGAGCATGAGCAGTTCTTC CASSQAPGLAGEHEQFF
TRBJ1-6 - 14 TRBD1 TRBV19 TGTGCCAGTAATCGGGACAGGGAGGACTCACCCCTCCACTTT CASNRDREDSPLHF
TRBJ2-3 - 14 - TRBV29-1 TGCAGCGTTGTTTTCCAGACTAGCACAGATACGCAGTATTTT CSVVFQTSTDTQYF
TRBJ2-7 - 13 - TRBV7-6 TGTGCCAGCAGCTTAGAAAGCTATCACGAGCAGTACTTC CASSLESYHEQYF
TRBJ2-7 once 15 TRBD2 TRBV6-1 TGTGCCAGCAGTAACACGGGACTAGCTCAAGACGAGCAGTACTTC CASSNTGLAQDEQYF
TRBJ2-7 - 14 TRBD2 TRBV5-6 TGTGCCAGCAGCTCCCTAGCGGGGGGCTACGAGCAGTACTTC CASSSLAGGYEQYF